A single count supports the clone carrying this TCR beta chain. Germline lookup yields CDR1 GTSNPN and CDR2 SVGIG (reference sequence). The CDR3 has 15 residues. J lost 2 bases, V lost 1 base, and 6 bases had no gene match. This sample is drawn from a study of cytomegalovirus exposure and HLA in healthy donors. Use of 60 Vbeta and 13 Jbeta primers characterized the PCR. The method was immunoSEQ multiplex PCR; TCRdb's version includes in-frame clones alone and lacks a portion of them. The table shows some 180,000 clones, with 65% to 80% occurring only once. The sequence was obtained from a woman aged 25 to 45 in good health and CMV-seropositive. The sample taken for sequencing was PBMCs. V usage is TRBV30 and J usage is TRBJ2-5; 8 bases match TRBD1. The CDR3 protein is CAWSGGQAGQETQYF. The CDR3 DNA sequence: TGTGCCTGGAGTGGGGGACAGGCGGGACAAGAGACCCAGTACTTC.